Each of the 12 T cell receptor beta chains below was sequenced from the same sample in a study of shared clonotypes between healthy human individuals. Method: immunoSEQ multiplex PCR; TCRdb's copy keeps in-frame clones and lacks some. The sample has approximately 500,000 clones; less than 85% are singletons. Sequences were obtained from PBMCs. All receptors derive from a middle-aged woman in good health. Some clones in this sample may be carry-over from other donors' samples.

The gene calls are TRBV5-4 and TRBJ2-3; maybe TRBD2 (5 bases). The V and J ends lost 3 bases and 1 base respectively, with 12 bases between them. The CDR3 length is 15 residues. Germline-derived CDR1 and CDR2 are SGHNT and YYREEE (reference sequence). The CDR3 sequence is CASSSRGSGTDTQYF. DNA for the CDR3: TGTGCCAGCAGCTCCAGAGGTAGCGGCACAGATACGCAGTATTTT.

The chain carries TRBV15 and TRBJ2-3; no clear D gene. Trimming took 0 bases from V and 2 from J, leaving 12 bases between them. This CDR3 comprises 16 residues. The germline CDR1 and CDR2 sequences are LNHNV and YYDKDF (reference sequence). The CDR3 DNA reads as TGTGCCACCAGCAGAGACCAAGACGGGTACACAGATACGCAGTATTTT. Translation: CATSRDQDGYTDTQYF. Looking up the rest from reference TRBV15 and TRBJ2-3 gives the full variable domain: DAMVIQNPRYQVTQFGKPVTLSCSQTLNHNVMYWYQQKSSQAPKLLFHYYDKDFNNEADTPDNFQSRRPNTSFCFLDIRSPGLGDTAMYLCATSRDQDGYTDTQYFGPGTRLTVL.

The chain has TRBV28 and TRBJ1-2; 7 positions match TRBD1. This CDR3 region has 13 residues. CDR1 and CDR2 from the germline V gene are MDHEN and SYDVKM. The J segment lost 8 bases and the V segment lost 2 bases, leaving 5 bases of the junction unmatched. The CDR3 loop is CASSLGGGRGYTF. CDR3 DNA: TGTGCCAGCAGTTTAGGAGGGGGCCGGGGCTACACCTTC.

V and J are TRBV4-1 and TRBJ2-6, with D possibly TRBD1 on 5 matching bases. V lost 1 base and J lost 0, with 13 bases in between. The CDR3 spans 18 residues. The V gene's germline CDR1 is MGHRA and CDR2 YSYEKL. The CDR3 coding sequence is TGCGCCAGCAGCCAAGGGGTGGGGCGCGGCTCTGGGGCCAACGTCCTGACTTTC. This gives the protein CASSQGVGRGSGANVLTF.

The V call is TRBV6-6, the J call TRBJ2-7, with no clear D. The germline V and J ends were trimmed by 1 base and 4 bases, with 17 bases remaining between them. CDR3 length: 16 amino acids. Germline CDR1 and CDR2: MNHNY and SVGAGI (reference sequence). CDR3 sequence reads: CASSYFTFRSGYEQYF. The CDR3 DNA reads as TGTGCCAGCAGTTACTTCACTTTTCGTAGTGGATACGAGCAGTACTTC.

The J gene is TRBJ2-5, the V gene TRBV5-1; TRBD2 matches at 8 bases. The germline gives CDR1 SGHRS, CDR2 YFSETQ. The CDR3 length is 16 residues. V lost 0 bases, J lost 5 bases, and 9 bases stayed unmatched. CDR3 sequence: CASSLDRAGEKETQYF. The DNA of the CDR3 is TGCGCCAGCAGCTTGGATCGAGCGGGAGAGAAGGAGACCCAGTACTTC.

This clone was detected a few times. This CDR3 is CASSPRARDEAFF. CDR3 sequence (DNA): TGTGCCAGCTCGCCCAGGGCACGAGATGAAGCTTTCTTT. This chain joins TRBV18 and TRBJ1-1; D perhaps matches TRBD1 (5 bases). The germline CDR1 and CDR2 sequences are KGHSH and LQKENI. There are 13 residues in the CDR3. Trimming cost V 6 bases and J 7 bases, with 15 bases left between them. The variable domain in full, completed from reference TRBV18 and TRBJ1-1, reads NAGVMQNPRHLVRRRGQEARLRCSPMKGHSHVYWYRQLPEEGLKFMVYLQKENIIDESGMPKERFSAEFPKEGPSILRIQQVVRGDSAAYFCASSPRARDEAFFGQGTRLTVV.

The rearrangement uses TRBV19 and TRBJ1-5; the D is unclear. CDR1 is LNHDA, CDR2 SQIVND, per germline (reference sequence). The CDR3 spans 13 residues. Trimming removed 11 bases at V and 2 bases at J, with 13 bases between. CDR3: CAARAQGNQPQHF. The CDR3 DNA reads as TGTGCCGCGAGGGCGCAGGGCAATCAGCCCCAGCATTTT.

V is TRBV7-2 and J is TRBJ2-1, with TRBD2 matching 9 bases. CDR1 and CDR2 (germline): SGHTA, FQGNSA. The CDR3 has 15 residues. V shed 3 bases and J 7 bases; nucleotides not matched to a gene: 7. CDR3 DNA: TGTGCCAGCAGCTTTAGCGGGAGCTCGGGTAATGAGCAGTTCTTC. Translation: CASSFSGSSGNEQFF.

This chain links TRBV27 with TRBJ2-7, with D possibly being TRBD1 or TRBD2 (5 bases each). Trimming left V 0 bases short and J 3 bases short, with 12 bases between. The germline V gene encodes CDR1 MNHEY and CDR2 SMNVEV (reference sequence). CDR3 length equals 15 residues. Here the CDR3 reads CASSLSGDRLYEQYF. CDR3 DNA sequence: TGTGCCAGCAGTTTATCAGGGGACCGACTCTACGAGCAGTACTTC.

In its sample, this clone was seen many times. The chain has TRBV2 and TRBJ1-1; D unclear. This CDR3 is 14 amino acids long. Trimming removed 3 bases at V and 0 bases at J, with 8 bases between. Germline V lookup: CDR1 SNHLY, CDR2 FYNNEI. The CDR3 protein is CASSEIRVNTEAFF. Here the CDR3 DNA reads TGTGCCAGCAGTGAGATACGGGTGAACACTGAAGCTTTCTTT. The complete variable domain, with remaining parts taken from reference TRBV2 and TRBJ1-1, reads EPEVTQTPSHQVTQMGQEVILRCVPISNHLYFYWYRQILGQKVEFLVSFYNNEISEKSEIFDDQFSVERPDGSNFTLKIRSTKLEDSAMYFCASSEIRVNTEAFFGQGTRLTVV.

The chain joins TRBV28 to TRBJ1-2; a possible D gene is TRBD1 (6 bases). Trimming took 7 bases from V and 4 from J, leaving 19 bases between them. The CDR3 sequence is 15 residues long. Germline loops: CDR1 MDHEN, CDR2 SYDVKM. Here the CDR3 reads CASTSGGPLVYGYTF. The CDR3 bases are TGTGCCAGCACCTCGGGGGGGCCCTTAGTCTATGGCTACACCTTC.